This T cell receptor beta chain was identified during a study of early stage breast cancer tumors (dated by TCRdb to about 2017). Regarding the research as a whole: Of the 15 to 20 invasive breast tumors, approximately 11 were found to be estrogen receptor-positive, progesterone receptor-positive and HER2-negative. A total of around 3 million templates, representing roughly 1,100,000 unique clonotypes, were detected across all samples. On average, each sample got about 9.6-fold read coverage. About 70% of the 12 ER+/PR+/HER2- tumors were invasive ductal carcinomas, while the other four were invasive lobular carcinomas. Study-wide findings and limitations: Greater similarity was observed between blood and normal breast repertoires than between blood and tumor repertoires, and tumor was distinguished from normal in about 90% of the 16 patients when each tissue was compared with blood. Bulk genomic DNA sequencing of unsorted cells missed chain pairing and functional markers such as CD4, CD8 and FOXP3. Compared with adjacent normal breast tissue, tumors had higher clonality and approximately 2.5-fold greater T cell density. Analysis by tumor subtype was prevented by the small cohort size. Enriched TCRB sequences shared across patients were mostly commonly generated sequences, unlikely to play an important role in the tumor microenvironment.

Each sample was amplified as two independent genomic DNA replicates: roughly 0.5 ug for blood and roughly 1.5 ug for tumor or normal breast. Following the manufacturer's instructions, the ImmunoSeq Intro kit was used to carry out TCRB sequencing on genomic DNA. For absolute quantification, the roughly 30-cycle multiplex PCR included proprietary primers along with spike-in control sequences. Single-end 150-bp reads were used to sequence an 87-bp fragment covering the CDR3 and the flanking V and J genes. Seven samples, with two replicates for each sample, were multiplexed per lane of an Illumina MiSeq using version 3.0 chemistry. The study's processing was this. Raw data were processed by the vendor's proprietary pipeline, with both replicates merged into one result per sample. Productive rearrangements sharing the V-gene family, CDR3 amino acid sequence and J-gene segment were defined as clonotypes. To compute clonality, the normalized Shannon entropy (Pielou evenness) of TCRB abundances was subtracted from 1. T cell density was estimated by dividing total templates by the number of input cells inferred from the DNA input amount. Recon, run with its default parameters, was used to estimate overall repertoire diversity and clonality. Clonotypes with over 0.1% abundance in tumor and at least 32-fold higher abundance in tumor than in normal breast were defined as tumor-enriched. This is the immuneACCESS table as TCRdb keeps it, with only in-frame sequences that have V and J called. A part of the clones is gone; compared with another copy, unresolved V genes explain less than half, and the rest is unexplained. That table is the source of V, J and clone size, and D and trimming were worked out from the DNA. This sample comprises over 15,000 clones, around 88% of them detected only once. More than 1.5% of the sample rests with the top ten.

Turning to this clone: Its recognized antigen is unknown. No base-level quality is on record; no much larger clone is a single base apart.

The study profiled bulk TCR beta-chain repertoires in matched peripheral blood, tumor and adjacent normal breast tissue taken from more than 15 patients with early-stage breast cancer. Before surgery, whole blood (about 5-10 mL) was collected into EDTA tubes and processed within 2 hours. Ficoll-Paque centrifugation in SepMate-50 tubes was used to isolate peripheral blood mononuclear cells. PBMCs were cryopreserved in about 90% FBS with about 10% DMSO in aliquots of roughly 1.8 to 4 million cells and stored in liquid nitrogen. The Qiagen AllPrep DNA/RNA Mini kit was used to extract genomic DNA. V is cut by 3 bases and J by 5 bases, and the space between the germline ends is 16 bases. CDR1 and CDR2, looked up from the germline V gene, are SGHVS and FNYEAQ. The CDR3 numbers 16 residues from cysteine through phenylalanine. Only the CDR3 portion is preserved as DNA: 48 bases, with reading frame beginning at the first base.

The sequence joins TRBV7-6 to TRBJ1-4, with the D gene not clear enough to name. Sequencing was done on a sample of blood. This receptor was identified in a person between 65 and 79 years old with breast cancer. The DNA reads TGTGCCAGCAGCTTTTCCCTAGGAGGCACGAATGAAAAACTGTTTTTT. This codes for CASSFSLGGTNEKLFF.